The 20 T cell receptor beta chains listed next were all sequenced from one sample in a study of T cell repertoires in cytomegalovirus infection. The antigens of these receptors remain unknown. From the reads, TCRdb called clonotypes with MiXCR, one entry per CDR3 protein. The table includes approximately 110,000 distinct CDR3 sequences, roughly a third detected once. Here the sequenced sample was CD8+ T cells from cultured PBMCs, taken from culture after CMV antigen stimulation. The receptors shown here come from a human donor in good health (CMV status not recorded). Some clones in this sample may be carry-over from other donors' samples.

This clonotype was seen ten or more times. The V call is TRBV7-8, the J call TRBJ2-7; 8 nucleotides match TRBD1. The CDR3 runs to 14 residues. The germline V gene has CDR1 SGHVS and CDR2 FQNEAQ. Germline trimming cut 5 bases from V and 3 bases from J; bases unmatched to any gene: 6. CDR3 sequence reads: CASSRRQGNYEQYF. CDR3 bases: TGTGCCAGCAGCCGGCGACAGGGGAACTACGAGCAGTACTTC.

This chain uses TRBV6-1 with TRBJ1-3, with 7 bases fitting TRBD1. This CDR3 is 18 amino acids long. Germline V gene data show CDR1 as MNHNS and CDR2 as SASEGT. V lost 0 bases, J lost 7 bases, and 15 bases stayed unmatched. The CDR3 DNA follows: TGTGCCAGCAGTGAAGCCTACCTTGAGCAGGGGGTCGGGAACACCATATATTTT. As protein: CASSEAYLEQGVGNTIYF.

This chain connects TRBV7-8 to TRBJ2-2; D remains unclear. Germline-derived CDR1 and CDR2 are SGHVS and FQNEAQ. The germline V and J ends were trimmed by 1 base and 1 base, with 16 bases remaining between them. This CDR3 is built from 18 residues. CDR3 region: CASSLEIRKGQNTGELFF. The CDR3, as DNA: TGTGCCAGCAGCTTAGAGATTAGGAAGGGCCAGAACACCGGGGAGCTGTTTTTT.

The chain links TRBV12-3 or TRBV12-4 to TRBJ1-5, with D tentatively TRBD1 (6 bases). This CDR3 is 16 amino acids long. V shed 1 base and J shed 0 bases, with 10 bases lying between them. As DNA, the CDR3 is TGTGCCAGCAGTTTAGGGGGACACCTTAGCAATCAGCCCCAGCATTTT. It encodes CASSLGGHLSNQPQHF.

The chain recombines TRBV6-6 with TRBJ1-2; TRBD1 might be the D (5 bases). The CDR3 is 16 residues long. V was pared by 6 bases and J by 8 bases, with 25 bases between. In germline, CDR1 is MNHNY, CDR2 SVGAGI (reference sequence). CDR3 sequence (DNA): TGTGCCAGCAGACCGTCGGACACGACTGGTCTTGAGGGCTACACCTTC. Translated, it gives CASRPSDTTGLEGYTF.

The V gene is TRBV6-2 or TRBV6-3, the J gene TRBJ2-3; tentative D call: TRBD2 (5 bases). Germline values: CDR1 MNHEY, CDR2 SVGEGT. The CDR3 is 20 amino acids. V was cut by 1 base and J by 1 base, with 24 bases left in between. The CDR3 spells CASSYWAGETKDLRTDTQYF. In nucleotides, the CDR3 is TGTGCCAGCAGTTACTGGGCAGGAGAGACTAAGGACCTTCGCACAGATACGCAGTATTTT.

CDR3 region: CASSPNLQATNEKLFF. CDR3 nucleotide sequence: TGTGCCAGCTCACCCAACCTCCAGGCAACTAATGAAAAACTGTTTTTT. The V call is TRBV18, the J call TRBJ1-4; no definite D call. V was pared by 3 bases and J by 0 bases, with 11 bases between. The CDR3 loop spans 16 amino acids. Germline loops: CDR1 KGHSH, CDR2 LQKENI.

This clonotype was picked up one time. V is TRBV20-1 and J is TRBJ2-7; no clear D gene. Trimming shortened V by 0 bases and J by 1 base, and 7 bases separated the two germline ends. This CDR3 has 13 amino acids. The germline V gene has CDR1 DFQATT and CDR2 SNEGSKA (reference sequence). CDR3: CSARDPASYEQYF. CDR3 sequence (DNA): TGCAGTGCTAGAGATCCGGCGTCCTACGAGCAGTACTTC.

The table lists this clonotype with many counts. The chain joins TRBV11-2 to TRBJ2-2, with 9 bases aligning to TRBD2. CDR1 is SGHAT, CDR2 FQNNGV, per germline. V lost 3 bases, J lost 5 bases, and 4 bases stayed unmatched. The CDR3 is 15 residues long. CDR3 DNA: TGTGCCAGCAGCTTCGGGACTAGCTTGACCGGGGAGCTGTTTTTT. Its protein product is CASSFGTSLTGELFF.

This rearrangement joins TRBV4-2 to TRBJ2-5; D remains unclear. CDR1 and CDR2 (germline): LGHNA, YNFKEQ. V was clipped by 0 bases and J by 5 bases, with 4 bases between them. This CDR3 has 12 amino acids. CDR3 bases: TGTGCCAGCAGCCAAGACAGCGAGACCCAGTACTTC. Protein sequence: CASSQDSETQYF.

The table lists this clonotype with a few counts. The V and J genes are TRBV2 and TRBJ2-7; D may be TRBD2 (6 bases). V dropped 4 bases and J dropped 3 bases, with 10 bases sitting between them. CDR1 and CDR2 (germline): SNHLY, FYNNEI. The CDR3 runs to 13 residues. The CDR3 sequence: CASSGGVGYEQYF. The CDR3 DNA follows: TGTGCCAGCAGTGGGGGGGTCGGCTACGAGCAGTACTTC.

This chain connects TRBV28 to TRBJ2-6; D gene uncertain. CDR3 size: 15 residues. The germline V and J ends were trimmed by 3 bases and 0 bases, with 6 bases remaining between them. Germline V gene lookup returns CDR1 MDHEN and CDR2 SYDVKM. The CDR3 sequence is CASSLAPSGANVLTF. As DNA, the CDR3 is TGTGCCAGCAGTTTGGCCCCCTCTGGGGCCAACGTCCTGACTTTC.

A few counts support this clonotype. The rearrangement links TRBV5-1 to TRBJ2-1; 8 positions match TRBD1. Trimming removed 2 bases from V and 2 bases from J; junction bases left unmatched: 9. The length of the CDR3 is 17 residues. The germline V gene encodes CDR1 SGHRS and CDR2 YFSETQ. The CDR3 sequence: CASSFGTGHPAYNEQFF. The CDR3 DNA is TGCGCCAGCAGCTTCGGGACAGGTCATCCCGCCTACAATGAGCAGTTCTTC. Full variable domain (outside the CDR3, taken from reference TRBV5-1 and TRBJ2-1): KAGVTQTPRYLIKTRGQQVTLSCSPISGHRSVSWYQQTPGQGLQFLFEYFSETQRNKGNFPGRFSGRQFSNSRSEMNVSTLELGDSALYLCASSFGTGHPAYNEQFFGPGTRLTVL.

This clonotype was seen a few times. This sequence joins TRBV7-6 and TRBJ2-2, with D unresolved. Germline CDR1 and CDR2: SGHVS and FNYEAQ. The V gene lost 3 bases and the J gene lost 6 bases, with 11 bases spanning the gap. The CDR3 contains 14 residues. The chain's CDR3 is CASSFDLRPGELFF. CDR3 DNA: TGTGCCAGCAGCTTTGACTTAAGACCCGGGGAGCTGTTTTTT.

In nucleotides, the CDR3 is TGTGCCAGCAGTGACCGGGCCCCAGGCTCCTACAATGAGCAGTTCTTC. Encoded protein: CASSDRAPGSYNEQFF. J is TRBJ2-1 and V is TRBV6-2 or TRBV6-3; unclear D gene. Trimming cost V 5 bases and J 0 bases, with 14 bases left between them. CDR3 length: 16 amino acids. CDR1 is MNHEY, CDR2 SVGEGT, per germline.

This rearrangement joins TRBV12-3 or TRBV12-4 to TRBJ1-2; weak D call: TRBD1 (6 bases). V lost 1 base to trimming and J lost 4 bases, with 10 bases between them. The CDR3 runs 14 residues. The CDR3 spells CASSLGGPVYGYTF. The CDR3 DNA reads TGTGCCAGCAGTTTAGGGGGGCCGGTCTATGGCTACACCTTC.

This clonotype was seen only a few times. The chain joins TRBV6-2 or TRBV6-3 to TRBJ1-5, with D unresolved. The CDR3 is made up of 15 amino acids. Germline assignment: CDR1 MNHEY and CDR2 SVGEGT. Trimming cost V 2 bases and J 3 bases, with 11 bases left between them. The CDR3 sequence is CASSYALTLNQPQHF. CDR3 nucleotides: TGTGCCAGCAGTTACGCCCTAACCCTCAATCAGCCCCAGCATTTT.

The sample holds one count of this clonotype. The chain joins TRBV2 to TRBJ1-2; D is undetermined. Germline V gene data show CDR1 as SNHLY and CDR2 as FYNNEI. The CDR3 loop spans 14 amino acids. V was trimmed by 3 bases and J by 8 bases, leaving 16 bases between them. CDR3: CASSDPRTQWGYTF. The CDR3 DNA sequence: TGTGCCAGCAGTGACCCCCGGACGCAGTGGGGCTACACCTTC.

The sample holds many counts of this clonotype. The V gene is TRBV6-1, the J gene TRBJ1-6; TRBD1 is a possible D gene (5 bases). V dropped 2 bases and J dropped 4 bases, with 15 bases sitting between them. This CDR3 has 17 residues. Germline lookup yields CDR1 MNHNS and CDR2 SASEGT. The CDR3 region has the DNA TGTGCCAGCAGTGAAAGCGACGGGACGTATTATAATTCACCCCTCCACTTT. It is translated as CASSESDGTYYNSPLHF.

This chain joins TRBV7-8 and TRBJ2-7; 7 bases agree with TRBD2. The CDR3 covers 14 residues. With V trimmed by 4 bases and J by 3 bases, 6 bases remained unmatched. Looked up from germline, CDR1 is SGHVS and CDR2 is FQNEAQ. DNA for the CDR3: TGTGCCAGCAGCTGGGGACTAACCGACTACGAGCAGTACTTC. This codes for CASSWGLTDYEQYF. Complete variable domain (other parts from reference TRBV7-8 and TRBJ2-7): GAGVSQSPRYKVAKRGQDVALRCDPISGHVSLFWYQQALGQGPEFLTYFQNEAQLDKSGLPSDRFFAERPEGSVSTLKIQRTQQEDSAVYLCASSWGLTDYEQYFGPGTRLTVT.